The 2 T cell receptor beta chains below were found in one sample sequenced in a study of T-cell reconstitution after alpha-beta-depleted transplantation in children. Unique molecular identifiers were incorporated into the prepared TCRbeta library. TCRdb recomputed calls from the PCR reads with MiXCR, one row per CDR3 protein. The sample lists some 200,000 distinct CDR3 sequences, about 14% seen once, with 13% in the top ten. The starting material was PBMCs from the stem cell graft donor, obtained from the stem cell graft. The receptors come from a human donor who donated a stem cell graft to a child with acute lymphoblastic leukemia.

This clonotype appeared many times. This chain joins TRBV5-1 and TRBJ2-1; D might be TRBD2 (6 bases). Trimming removed 0 bases from V and 5 bases from J, with 12 bases in between. This CDR3 is 15 amino acids long. In germline, CDR1 is SGHRS, CDR2 YFSETQ. CDR3 in amino acids: CASSLAGLSDNEQFF. CDR3 bases: TGCGCCAGCAGCTTGGCGGGACTTAGTGACAATGAGCAGTTCTTC.

This clonotype appeared many times. The chain carries TRBV29-1 and TRBJ2-4; TRBD1 might be the D (6 bases). The CDR3 runs to 14 residues. The V and J ends lost 7 bases and 3 bases respectively, with 16 bases between them. Germline CDR1 SQVTM, CDR2 ANQGSEA. This CDR3 is CSARRGTDKNIQYF. The CDR3 nucleotides are TGCAGCGCCCGCAGGGGAACTGACAAAAACATTCAGTACTTC.